This T cell receptor beta chain was profiled in a study of T cell responses to AZD1222 COVID-19 vaccine. About the study: Pooling of second doses given at about 4 or about 12 weeks was done. Study-level findings and limits: Baseline seropositives among AZD1222 recipients totaled only five to seven. Close to half of spike-specific TCRs reportedly recognize unmutated variant regions. Recipients of two AZD1222 doses showed rising Spike-specific TCR breadth and depth.

About this clone itself: Its antigen is unknown.

The V end lost 6 bases, the J end lost 3 bases, and 6 bases lay between the germline ends. This CDR3 has 11 amino acids. The protocol was immunoSEQ multiplex PCR, while the TCRdb copy is restricted to in-frame clones and leaves out a portion. The sample contains about 84,000 clones, about 85% of which appear only once. The V call is TRBV12-3 or TRBV12-4, the J call TRBJ2-7; D remains unclear. This receptor was identified in an adult in good health. The source was peripheral blood, collected on day 0 of AZD1222 vaccination. The CDR3 is CASSTNYEQYF. The CDR3 DNA reads TGTGCCAGCAGCACCAACTACGAGCAGTACTTC.